Listed below are T cell receptor beta chains from one sample, sequenced in a study of CD8+ T cells in alopecia areata. The data were produced by immunoSEQ multiplex PCR, yet TCRdb's version contains in-frame clones alone and is incomplete. The table lists 190,000 or so clones, roughly 53% of them singletons. The input for sequencing was CD8+ T cells sorted from blood, taken at week 24, from a patient treated with tofacitinib. These TCRs come from a human donor with alopecia areata. CDR3s include the opening cysteine and the closing phenylalanine or tryptophan. The D gene is left open where the match is weak. For some rows the clone size is stated as once, few or many, or as a class when expanded; others skip it.

abundance: -
d_gene: TRBD2
v_gene: TRBV13
j_gene: TRBJ2-1
CDR3nt: TGTGCCAGCAGCCAAACTAGCGGGGGTGAGCAGTTCTTC
CDR3aa: CASSQTSGGEQFF

abundance: -
d_gene: -
v_gene: TRBV30
j_gene: TRBJ2-1
CDR3nt: TGTGCCTGGAGTGCGGGGGTCAATGAGCAGTTCTTC
CDR3aa: CAWSAGVNEQFF

abundance: once
d_gene: -
v_gene: TRBV11-2
j_gene: TRBJ2-2
CDR3nt: TGTGCCAGCAGCTTGGGGGCGGGGGAGCTGTTTTTT
CDR3aa: CASSLGAGELFF

abundance: -
d_gene: -
v_gene: TRBV29-1
j_gene: TRBJ1-1
CDR3nt: TGCAGCGTTTCGGGCTTGGGCAGGGCGATTTGGGCTGAAGCTTTCTTT
CDR3aa: CSVSGLGRAIWAEAFF

abundance: -
d_gene: -
v_gene: TRBV5-1
j_gene: TRBJ2-5
CDR3nt: TGCGCCAGCAGCTCAACCGGGACTCCACAAGAGACCCAGTACTTC
CDR3aa: CASSSTGTPQETQYF

abundance: few
d_gene: -
v_gene: TRBV6-5
j_gene: TRBJ2-3
CDR3nt: TGTGCCAGCAAAGCGGGCAGCAAACTTACGCAGTATTTT
CDR3aa: CASKAGSKLTQYF

abundance: few
d_gene: TRBD2
v_gene: TRBV11-2
j_gene: TRBJ2-1
CDR3nt: TGTGCCAGTTCGCTAGCGGGGGATACCAATGAGCAGTTCTTC
CDR3aa: CASSLAGDTNEQFF

abundance: -
d_gene: -
v_gene: TRBV7-9
j_gene: TRBJ2-1
CDR3nt: TGTGCCAGCAGCTTATTGGCGGAGGACAATGAGCAGTTCTTC
CDR3aa: CASSLLAEDNEQFF

abundance: -
d_gene: -
v_gene: TRBV5-1
j_gene: TRBJ1-3
CDR3nt: TGCGCCAGCAGCTTAAGGACTGTGACTGGCGGCTCTGGAAACACCATATATTTT
CDR3aa: CASSLRTVTGGSGNTIYF

abundance: -
d_gene: -
v_gene: TRBV5-1
j_gene: TRBJ2-1
CDR3nt: TGCGCCAGCAGCCCGCGGCCCTACAATGAGCAGTTCTTC
CDR3aa: CASSPRPYNEQFF

abundance: once
d_gene: -
v_gene: TRBV6-1
j_gene: TRBJ1-6
CDR3nt: TGTGCCAGCAGTGAACCCAGGTTGCGTATTTCACCCCTCCACTTT
CDR3aa: CASSEPRLRISPLHF

abundance: -
d_gene: -
v_gene: TRBV27
j_gene: TRBJ2-2
CDR3nt: TGTGCCAGCAGTATCCCCGGGAGAGACGGGACCGGGGAGCTGTTTTTT
CDR3aa: CASSIPGRDGTGELFF

abundance: -
d_gene: -
v_gene: TRBV5-3
j_gene: TRBJ1-5
CDR3nt: TGTGCCAGAAGCTTGGCCGTACCTTCCCCAGGGTACAATCAGCCCCAGCATTTT
CDR3aa: CARSLAVPSPGYNQPQHF

abundance: -
d_gene: -
v_gene: TRBV13
j_gene: TRBJ2-2
CDR3nt: TGTGCCAGCAGCCCCTCTGAGGCAGGGCCCCCCGGGGAGCTGTTTTTT
CDR3aa: CASSPSEAGPPGELFF

abundance: -
d_gene: -
v_gene: TRBV9
j_gene: TRBJ1-2
CDR3nt: TGTGCCAGCAGCCCCCCAGGGAACTATGGCTACACCTTC
CDR3aa: CASSPPGNYGYTF

abundance: -
d_gene: -
v_gene: TRBV30
j_gene: TRBJ2-7
CDR3nt: TGTGCCTGGAGTGAGGGCTACGAGCAGTACTTC
CDR3aa: CAWSEGYEQYF

abundance: -
d_gene: -
v_gene: TRBV5-1
j_gene: TRBJ1-4
CDR3nt: TGCGCCAGCACCTTCGAGGGGACAACTAATGAAAAACTGTTTTTT
CDR3aa: CASTFEGTTNEKLFF

abundance: few
d_gene: -
v_gene: TRBV27
j_gene: TRBJ2-1
CDR3nt: TGTGCCAGCAGAAGAACGGGACTCCCAATATACAATGAGCAGTTCTTC
CDR3aa: CASRRTGLPIYNEQFF

abundance: -
d_gene: -
v_gene: TRBV9
j_gene: TRBJ2-7
CDR3nt: TGTGCCAGCAGCCCGTCGGGCTCGACGGGGTTCTACGAGCAGTACTTC
CDR3aa: CASSPSGSTGFYEQYF

abundance: -
d_gene: TRBD2
v_gene: TRBV30
j_gene: TRBJ2-5
CDR3nt: TGTGCCTGGAGTGTACTTCTAGCGGGGGGCGGACTCCAAGAGACCCAGTACTTC
CDR3aa: CAWSVLLAGGGLQETQYF

abundance: -
d_gene: TRBD1
v_gene: TRBV29-1
j_gene: TRBJ2-1
CDR3nt: TGCAGCGTCCTACAGGGGGCCATCTACAATGAGCAGTTCTTC
CDR3aa: CSVLQGAIYNEQFF

abundance: -
d_gene: -
v_gene: TRBV7-8
j_gene: TRBJ1-2
CDR3nt: TGTGCCAGCACAGGGGTAGACTATGGCTACACCTTC
CDR3aa: CASTGVDYGYTF

abundance: -
d_gene: TRBD1
v_gene: TRBV7-2
j_gene: TRBJ1-5
CDR3nt: TGTGCCAGCAGCCCGGGACAGGGAGACAATCAGCCCCAGCATTTT
CDR3aa: CASSPGQGDNQPQHF

abundance: -
d_gene: -
v_gene: TRBV29-1
j_gene: TRBJ1-2
CDR3nt: TGCAGCGTTGAAGGTATAGGGGGCTATGGCTACACCTTC
CDR3aa: CSVEGIGGYGYTF

abundance: once
d_gene: TRBD2
v_gene: TRBV11-2
j_gene: TRBJ2-7
CDR3nt: TGTGCCAGCAGCCCGAGCGGGGGGGCCTACGAGCAGTACTTC
CDR3aa: CASSPSGGAYEQYF

abundance: -
d_gene: -
v_gene: TRBV14
j_gene: TRBJ2-6
CDR3nt: TGTGCCAGCAGCCAAGATTGGAGGGGAAGGAGCTCTGGGGCCAACGTCCTGACTTTC
CDR3aa: CASSQDWRGRSSGANVLTF

abundance: -
d_gene: TRBD1
v_gene: TRBV25-1
j_gene: TRBJ2-3
CDR3nt: TGTGCCAGCAGAAGGGTAGACAGGGAAACGCAGTATTTT
CDR3aa: CASRRVDRETQYF

abundance: -
d_gene: -
v_gene: TRBV5-1
j_gene: TRBJ2-7
CDR3nt: TGCGCCAGCAGCCTGACTGAAGGGACGGCCTTTCGGACCTACGAGCAGTACTTC
CDR3aa: CASSLTEGTAFRTYEQYF